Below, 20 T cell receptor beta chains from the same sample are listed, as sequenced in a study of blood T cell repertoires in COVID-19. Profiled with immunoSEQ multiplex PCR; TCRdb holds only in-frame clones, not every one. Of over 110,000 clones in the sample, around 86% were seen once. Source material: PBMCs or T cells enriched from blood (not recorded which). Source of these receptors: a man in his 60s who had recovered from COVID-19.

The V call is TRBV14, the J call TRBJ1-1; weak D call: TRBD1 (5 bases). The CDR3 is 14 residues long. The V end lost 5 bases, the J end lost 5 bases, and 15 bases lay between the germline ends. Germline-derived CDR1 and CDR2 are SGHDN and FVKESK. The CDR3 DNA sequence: TGTGCCAGCAGCGAATGGGGGAGGGAAACTGAAGCTTTCTTT. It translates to CASSEWGRETEAFF.

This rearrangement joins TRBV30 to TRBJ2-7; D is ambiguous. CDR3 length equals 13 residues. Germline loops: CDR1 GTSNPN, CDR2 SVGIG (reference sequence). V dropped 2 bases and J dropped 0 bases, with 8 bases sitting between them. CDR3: CAWSHGSSYEQYF. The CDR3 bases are TGTGCCTGGAGTCACGGGTCCTCCTACGAGCAGTACTTC.

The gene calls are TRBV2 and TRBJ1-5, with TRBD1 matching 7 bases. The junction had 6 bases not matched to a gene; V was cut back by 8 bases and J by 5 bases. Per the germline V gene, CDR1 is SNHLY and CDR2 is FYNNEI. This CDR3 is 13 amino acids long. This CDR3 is CASAGQRDQPQHF. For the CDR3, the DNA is TGTGCCAGCGCGGGACAGCGGGATCAGCCCCAGCATTTT.

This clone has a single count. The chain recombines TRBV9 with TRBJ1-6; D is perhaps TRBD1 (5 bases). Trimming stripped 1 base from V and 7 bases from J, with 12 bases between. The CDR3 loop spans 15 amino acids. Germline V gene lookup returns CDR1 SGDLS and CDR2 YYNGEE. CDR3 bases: TGTGCCAGCAGCGTAAGCGGGGCCCAGAATTCACCCCTCCACTTT. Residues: CASSVSGAQNSPLHF.

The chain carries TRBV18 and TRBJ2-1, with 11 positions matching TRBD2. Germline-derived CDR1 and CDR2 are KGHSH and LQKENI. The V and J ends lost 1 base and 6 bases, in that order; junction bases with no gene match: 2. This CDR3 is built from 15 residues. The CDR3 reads CASSPQGLAVNEQFF. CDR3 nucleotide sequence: TGTGCCAGCTCACCACAGGGACTAGCGGTCAATGAGCAGTTCTTC.

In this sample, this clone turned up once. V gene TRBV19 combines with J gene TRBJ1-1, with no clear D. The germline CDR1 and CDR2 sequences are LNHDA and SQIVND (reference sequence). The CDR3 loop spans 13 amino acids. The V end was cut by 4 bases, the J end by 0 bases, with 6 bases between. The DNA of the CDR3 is TGTGCCAGTAGTACAGGTTTGAACACTGAAGCTTTCTTT. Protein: CASSTGLNTEAFF.

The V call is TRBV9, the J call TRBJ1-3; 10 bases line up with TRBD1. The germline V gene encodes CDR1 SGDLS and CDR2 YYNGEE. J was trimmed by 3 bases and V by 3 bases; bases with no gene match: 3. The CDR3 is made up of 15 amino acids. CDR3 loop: CASSADRGLGNTIYF. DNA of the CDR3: TGTGCCAGCAGCGCCGACAGGGGGCTTGGAAACACCATATATTTT.

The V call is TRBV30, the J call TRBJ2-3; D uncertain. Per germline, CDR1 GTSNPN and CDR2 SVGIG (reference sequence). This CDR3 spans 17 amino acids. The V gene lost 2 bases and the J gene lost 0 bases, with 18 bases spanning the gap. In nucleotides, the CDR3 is TGTGCCTGGAGTCCCCGCTTCTTGCCCCGGAGCACAGATACGCAGTATTTT. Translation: CAWSPRFLPRSTDTQYF.

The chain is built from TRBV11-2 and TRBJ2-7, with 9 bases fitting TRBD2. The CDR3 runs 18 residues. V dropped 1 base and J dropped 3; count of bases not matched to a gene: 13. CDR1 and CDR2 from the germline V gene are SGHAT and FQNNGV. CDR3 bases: TGTGCCAGCAGCTTAGGTCGCGGGGGGGGCTTATCAAACTACGAGCAGTACTTC. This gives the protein CASSLGRGGGLSNYEQYF.

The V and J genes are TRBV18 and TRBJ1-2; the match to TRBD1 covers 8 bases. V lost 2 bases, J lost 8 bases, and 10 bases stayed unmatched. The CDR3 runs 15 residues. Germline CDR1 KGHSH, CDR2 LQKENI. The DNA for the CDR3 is TGTGCCAGCTCACCAATCGGACAGGGAGATCGAGGCTACACCTTC. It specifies CASSPIGQGDRGYTF.

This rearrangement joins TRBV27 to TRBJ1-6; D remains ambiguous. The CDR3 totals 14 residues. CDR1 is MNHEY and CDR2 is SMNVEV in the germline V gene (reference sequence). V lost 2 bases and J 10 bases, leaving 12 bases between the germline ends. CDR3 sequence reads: CASSLSLTQSPLHF. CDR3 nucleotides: TGTGCCAGCAGTTTAAGTTTAACTCAATCACCCCTCCACTTT.

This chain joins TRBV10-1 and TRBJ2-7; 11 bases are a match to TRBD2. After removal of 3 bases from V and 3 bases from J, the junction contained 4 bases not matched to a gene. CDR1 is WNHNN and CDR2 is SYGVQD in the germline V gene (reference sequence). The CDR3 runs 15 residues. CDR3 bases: TGCGCCAGCAGTGAAGGACTAGCGGGTTTCTACGAGCAGTACTTC. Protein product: CASSEGLAGFYEQYF.

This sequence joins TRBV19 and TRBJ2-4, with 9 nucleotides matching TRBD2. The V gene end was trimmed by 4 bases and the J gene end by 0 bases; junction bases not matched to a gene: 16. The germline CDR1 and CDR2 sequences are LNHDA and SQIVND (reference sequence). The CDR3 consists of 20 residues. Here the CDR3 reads CASSTRTSAYSLLAKNIQYF. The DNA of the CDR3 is TGTGCCAGTAGTACCCGGACTAGCGCCTATTCCTTGTTAGCCAAAAACATTCAGTACTTC.

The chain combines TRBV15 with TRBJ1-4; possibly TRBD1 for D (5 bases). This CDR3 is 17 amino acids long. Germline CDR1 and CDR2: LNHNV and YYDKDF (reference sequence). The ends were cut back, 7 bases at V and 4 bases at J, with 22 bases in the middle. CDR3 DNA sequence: TGTGCCACCAACGTTTTAGCCGCAGGGCCGTTTAATGAAAAACTGTTTTTT. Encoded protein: CATNVLAAGPFNEKLFF.

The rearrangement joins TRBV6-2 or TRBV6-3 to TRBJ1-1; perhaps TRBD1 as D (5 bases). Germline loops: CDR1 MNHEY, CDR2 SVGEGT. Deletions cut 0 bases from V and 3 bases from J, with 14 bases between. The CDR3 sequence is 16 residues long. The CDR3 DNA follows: TGTGCCAGCAGTTACTCGTTCGGGAGAGGGGACACTGAAGCTTTCTTT. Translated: CASSYSFGRGDTEAFF.

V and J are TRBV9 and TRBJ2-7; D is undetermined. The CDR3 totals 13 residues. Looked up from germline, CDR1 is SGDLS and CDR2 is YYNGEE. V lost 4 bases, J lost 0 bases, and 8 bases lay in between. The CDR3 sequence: CASSRPSSYEQYF. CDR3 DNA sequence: TGTGCCAGCAGCCGTCCTAGCTCCTACGAGCAGTACTTC.

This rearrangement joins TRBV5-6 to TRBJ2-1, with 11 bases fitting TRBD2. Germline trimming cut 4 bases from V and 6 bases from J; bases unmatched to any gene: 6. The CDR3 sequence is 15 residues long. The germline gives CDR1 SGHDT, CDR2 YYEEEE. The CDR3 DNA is TGTGCCAGCAGCCTTAAGGGACTAGCGGTCAATGAGCAGTTCTTC. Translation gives CASSLKGLAVNEQFF. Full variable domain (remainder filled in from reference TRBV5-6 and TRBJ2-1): DAGVTQSPTHLIKTRGQQVTLRCSPKSGHDTVSWYQQALGQGPQFIFQYYEEEERQRGNFPDRFSGHQFPNYSSELNVNALLLGDSALYLCASSLKGLAVNEQFFGPGTRLTVL.

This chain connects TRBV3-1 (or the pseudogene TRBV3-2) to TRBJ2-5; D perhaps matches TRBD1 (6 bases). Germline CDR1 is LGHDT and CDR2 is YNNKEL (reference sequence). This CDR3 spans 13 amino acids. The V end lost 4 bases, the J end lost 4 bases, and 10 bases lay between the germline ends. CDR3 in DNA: TGTGCCAGCAGCCGCCTACAGGGAGAGACCCAGTACTTC. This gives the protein CASSRLQGETQYF.

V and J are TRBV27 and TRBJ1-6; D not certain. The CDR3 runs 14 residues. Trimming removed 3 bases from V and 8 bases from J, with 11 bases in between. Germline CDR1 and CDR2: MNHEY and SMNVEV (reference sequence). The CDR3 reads CASSLGGIHSPLHF. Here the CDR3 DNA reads TGTGCCAGCAGTTTGGGAGGGATTCATTCACCCCTCCACTTT.

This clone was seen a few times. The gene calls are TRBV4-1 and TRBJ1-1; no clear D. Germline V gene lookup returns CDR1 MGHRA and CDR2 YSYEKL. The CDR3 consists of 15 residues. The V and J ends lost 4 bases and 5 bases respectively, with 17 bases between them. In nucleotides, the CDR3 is TGCGCCAGCAGCCTCGTTACCTCGGAGGTGACTGAAGCTTTCTTT. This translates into CASSLVTSEVTEAFF.